This entry is about one TCR beta chain. The source of the sample is a study of blood T cell repertoires in COVID-19. On the study more broadly: The samples span acute and convalescent COVID-19 from the United States, Italy and Spain. In each case, the material was cDNA or gDNA derived from T cells, B-cell-depleted T cells, or PBMCs.

The CDR3 is made up of 16 amino acids. V lost 4 bases to trimming and J lost 3 bases; unmatched junction nucleotides: 6. The germline CDR1 and CDR2 sequences are SGHDT and YYEEEE. The protocol was immunoSEQ multiplex PCR, while the TCRdb copy is restricted to in-frame clones and leaves out a portion. The sample records tens of thousands of clones, 86% being singletons. The chain employs TRBV5-6 and TRBJ2-2; 10 positions match TRBD2. Sequenced: peripheral blood. The source is a human donor with active COVID-19. The donor label of this sample is uncertain. The CDR3 DNA is TGTGCCAGCAGCGAGAGACTAGCGGGTGACACCGGGGAGCTGTTTTTT. This sequence encodes CASSERLAGDTGELFF. Full variable domain (outside the CDR3, taken from reference TRBV5-6 and TRBJ2-2): DAGVTQSPTHLIKTRGQQVTLRCSPKSGHDTVSWYQQALGQGPQFIFQYYEEEERQRGNFPDRFSGHQFPNYSSELNVNALLLGDSALYLCASSERLAGDTGELFFGEGSRLTVL.